The T cell receptor beta chain under discussion was sequenced for a study of response to subunit inactivated influenza vaccine. TCRdb reanalysed the RT-PCR reads using MiXCR and keeps one entry per CDR3 protein. The profile shows 150,000 to 200,000 distinct CDR3 sequences, 9.5% to 15% of them singletons. The CDR3 sequence is 15 residues long. The J segment lost 6 bases and the V segment lost 1 base, leaving 4 bases of the junction unmatched. CDR1 is KGHDR and CDR2 is SFDVKD in the germline V gene. These data also formed part of another study, on T cells expressing NK-cell markers. As that study records: Researchers built TCR beta cDNA using 5'RACE template switching with UMIs. TCR beta repertoires came from sorted CD3+CD56+NKG2C+, CD3+CD56+NKG2C- and CD3+CD56-NKG2C+ T cells. The sorts in several experiments were restricted to alpha-beta TCR T cells by an anti-gamma-delta TCR antibody. Whether expanded NKG2C+ T cell clones were HCMV specific stayed uncertain.

Sequencing was performed on CD8+ T cells sorted from PBMCs, taken about 12 days after vaccination. This rearrangement joins TRBV24-1 to TRBJ2-1, with 8 positions matching TRBD2. The receptor was isolated from a middle-aged man who received an inactivated influenza vaccine. The CDR3 loop reads CATSDFRLAGNEQFF. The CDR3 DNA reads TGTGCCACCAGTGATTTTCGCCTAGCGGGCAATGAGCAGTTCTTC.